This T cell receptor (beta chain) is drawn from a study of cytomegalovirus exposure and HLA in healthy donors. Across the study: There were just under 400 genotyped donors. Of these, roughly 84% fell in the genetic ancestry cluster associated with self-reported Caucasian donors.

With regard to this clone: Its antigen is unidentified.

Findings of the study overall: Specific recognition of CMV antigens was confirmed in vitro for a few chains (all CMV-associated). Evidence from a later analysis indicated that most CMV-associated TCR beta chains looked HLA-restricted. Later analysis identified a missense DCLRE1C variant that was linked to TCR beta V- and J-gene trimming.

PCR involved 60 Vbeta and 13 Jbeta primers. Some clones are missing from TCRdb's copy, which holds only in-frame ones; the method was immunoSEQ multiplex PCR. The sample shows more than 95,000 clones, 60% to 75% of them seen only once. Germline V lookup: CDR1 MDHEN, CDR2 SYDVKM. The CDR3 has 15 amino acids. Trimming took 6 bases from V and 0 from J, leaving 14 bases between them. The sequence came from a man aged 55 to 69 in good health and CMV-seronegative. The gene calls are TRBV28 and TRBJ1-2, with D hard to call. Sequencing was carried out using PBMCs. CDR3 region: CASRSHGIANYGYTF. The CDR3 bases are TGTGCCAGCAGATCCCACGGGATTGCTAACTATGGCTACACCTTC.